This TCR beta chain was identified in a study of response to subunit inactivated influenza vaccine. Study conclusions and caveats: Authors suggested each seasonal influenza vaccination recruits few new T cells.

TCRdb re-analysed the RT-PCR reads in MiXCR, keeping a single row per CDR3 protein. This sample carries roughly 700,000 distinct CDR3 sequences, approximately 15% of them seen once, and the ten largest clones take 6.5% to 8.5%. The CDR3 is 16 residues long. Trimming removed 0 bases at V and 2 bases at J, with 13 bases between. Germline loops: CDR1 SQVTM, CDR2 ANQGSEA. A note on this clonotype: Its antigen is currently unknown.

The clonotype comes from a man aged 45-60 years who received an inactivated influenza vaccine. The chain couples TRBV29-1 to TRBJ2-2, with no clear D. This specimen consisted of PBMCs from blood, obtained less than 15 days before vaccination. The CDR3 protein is CSVEDSAQTNTGELFF. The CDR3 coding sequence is TGCAGCGTTGAAGATTCAGCGCAAACTAACACCGGGGAGCTGTTTTTT.